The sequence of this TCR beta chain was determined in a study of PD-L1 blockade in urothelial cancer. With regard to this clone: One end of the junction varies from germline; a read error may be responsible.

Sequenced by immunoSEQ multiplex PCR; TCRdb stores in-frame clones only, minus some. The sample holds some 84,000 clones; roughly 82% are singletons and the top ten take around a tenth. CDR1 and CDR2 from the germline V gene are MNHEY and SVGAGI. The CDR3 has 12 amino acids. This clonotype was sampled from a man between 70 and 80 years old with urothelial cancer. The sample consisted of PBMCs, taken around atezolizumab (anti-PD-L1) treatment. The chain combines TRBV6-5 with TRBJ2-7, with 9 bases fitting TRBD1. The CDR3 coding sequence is TGTGCCAGCAGTTCCACCCGGGACAGGGTACACTTC. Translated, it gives CASSSTRDRVHF.